The 29 T cell receptor beta chains below all came from one sample that was sequenced in a study of T cell responses to AZD1222 COVID-19 vaccine. The method was immunoSEQ multiplex PCR; TCRdb's version includes in-frame clones alone and lacks a portion of them. The sample holds approximately 150,000 clones, approximately 93% seen once. Here the sequenced sample was peripheral blood, taken on day 0 of MenACWY control vaccination. These receptors were obtained from an adult in good health.

V gene TRBV7-2 combines with J gene TRBJ2-1; D call uncertain. The CDR3 consists of 16 residues. Germline V CDR1 and CDR2: SGHTA, FQGNSA. V was pared by 1 base and J by 0 bases, with 10 bases between. The CDR3 nucleotides are TGTGCCAGCAGCTTAGGAAACTTACCCTCCTACAATGAGCAGTTCTTC. Translating gives CASSLGNLPSYNEQFF.

V is TRBV5-4 and J is TRBJ1-3, with D possibly matching TRBD1 (5 bases). CDR3 length: 14 amino acids. Germline CDR1 is SGHNT and CDR2 is YYREEE (reference sequence). V was shortened by 3 bases and J by 3 bases, with 10 bases between the two germline ends. The CDR3 nucleotides are TGTGCCAGCAGCTACTGGGGCAGTGGAAACACCATATATTTT. This gives the protein CASSYWGSGNTIYF.

The gene calls are TRBV7-9 and TRBJ2-3, with D possibly TRBD2 on 5 matching bases. The CDR3 runs to 12 residues. Germline-derived CDR1 and CDR2 are SEHNR and FQNEAQ (reference sequence). The V gene lost 3 bases and the J gene lost 6 bases, with 7 bases spanning the gap. CDR3 amino acids: CASSFTGDTQYF. The CDR3 DNA reads as TGTGCCAGCAGCTTTACGGGGGATACGCAGTATTTT.

The chain uses TRBV5-5 and TRBJ2-7; 11 bases are a match to TRBD1. Looked up from germline, CDR1 is SGHKS and CDR2 is YYEKEE (reference sequence). This CDR3 region has 18 residues. With 2 bases clipped from V and 1 base from J, the junction kept 11 bases outside the gene matches. The CDR3 reads CASSLNQGQGEMSYEQYF. CDR3 nucleotides: TGTGCCAGCAGCTTAAATCAGGGACAGGGGGAAATGTCCTACGAGCAGTACTTC.

The rearrangement joins TRBV24-1 to TRBJ1-2; perhaps TRBD1 as D (6 bases). V shed 4 bases and J shed 4 bases, with 12 bases lying between them. Germline-derived CDR1 and CDR2 are KGHDR and SFDVKD. CDR3 length: 14 residues. The CDR3: CATSEGRGIYGYTF. The CDR3 bases are TGTGCCACCAGTGAGGGCAGGGGAATCTATGGCTACACCTTC.

CDR3 amino acids: CASQRGPSYEQYF. Here the CDR3 DNA reads TGTGCCAGCCAGCGGGGGCCCTCCTACGAGCAGTACTTC. V usage is TRBV7-2 and J usage is TRBJ2-7; 8 bases fit TRBD2. CDR1 is SGHTA, CDR2 FQGNSA, per germline. This CDR3 contains 13 residues. V gave up 8 bases and J gave up 0 bases; unmatched junction bases: 3. The full variable domain, with the rest looked up from reference TRBV7-2 and TRBJ2-7, is GAGVSQSPSNKVTEKGKDVELRCDPISGHTALYWYRQSLGQGLEFLIYFQGNSAPDKSGLPSDRFSAERTGGSVSTLTIQRTQQEDSAVYLCASQRGPSYEQYFGPGTRLTVT.

The V call is TRBV7-3, the J call TRBJ2-2; 8 nucleotides agree with TRBD1. The J segment lost 5 bases and the V segment lost 3 bases, leaving 14 bases of the junction unmatched. CDR1 SGHTA and CDR2 FQGTGA come from the germline V gene. There are 18 residues in the CDR3. The CDR3 is CASSFNGVSGGLTGELFF. The CDR3 DNA reads as TGTGCCAGCAGCTTCAACGGGGTTTCAGGGGGCCTGACCGGGGAGCTGTTTTTT.

The chain recombines TRBV19 with TRBJ2-3; possible D gene TRBD2, 6 bases. The CDR3 is made up of 18 amino acids. In germline, CDR1 is LNHDA, CDR2 SQIVND (reference sequence). The germline V and J ends were trimmed by 7 bases and 0 bases, with 23 bases remaining between them. The CDR3 sequence is CASTPEYGGESSTDTQYF. DNA for the CDR3: TGTGCCAGTACTCCCGAGTACGGCGGGGAGTCTAGCACAGATACGCAGTATTTT.

The gene calls are TRBV13 and TRBJ2-7; TRBD2 matches 8 bases. Germline CDR1 is PRHDT and CDR2 is FYEKMQ (reference sequence). V shed 5 bases, J shed 3 bases, and the junction held 3 bases outside the gene matches. The CDR3 has 13 residues. As DNA, the CDR3 is TGTGCCAGCAGCCTCGGGACTAGCTACGAGCAGTACTTC. Translating gives CASSLGTSYEQYF.

This clone was detected only once. V and J are TRBV5-1 and TRBJ1-1; no reliable D call. V lost 0 bases to trimming and J lost 1 base, with 10 bases between them. The CDR3 runs to 15 residues. In germline, CDR1 is SGHRS, CDR2 YFSETQ. CDR3 loop: CASSLGQLTNTEAFF. In nucleotides, the CDR3 is TGCGCCAGCAGCTTGGGTCAACTGACGAACACTGAAGCTTTCTTT. The full variable domain, its missing parts supplied by reference TRBV5-1 and TRBJ1-1, is KAGVTQTPRYLIKTRGQQVTLSCSPISGHRSVSWYQQTPGQGLQFLFEYFSETQRNKGNFPGRFSGRQFSNSRSEMNVSTLELGDSALYLCASSLGQLTNTEAFFGQGTRLTVV.

The V gene is TRBV5-1, the J gene TRBJ1-1, with a weak D call TRBD1 (6 bases). Germline V CDR1 and CDR2: SGHRS, YFSETQ. This CDR3 has 15 amino acids. Trimming left V 5 bases short and J 4 bases short, with 18 bases between. Here the CDR3 DNA reads TGCGCCAGCAGGGCGTTACAAGGGGGGACCACTGAAGCTTTCTTT. Amino acid sequence: CASRALQGGTTEAFF. The whole variable domain, remainder taken from reference TRBV5-1 and TRBJ1-1, is KAGVTQTPRYLIKTRGQQVTLSCSPISGHRSVSWYQQTPGQGLQFLFEYFSETQRNKGNFPGRFSGRQFSNSRSEMNVSTLELGDSALYLCASRALQGGTTEAFFGQGTRLTVV.

The V and J genes are TRBV18 and TRBJ1-5; D call uncertain. V was trimmed by 5 bases and J by 3 bases, leaving 17 bases between them. The length of the CDR3 is 16 residues. CDR1 and CDR2 (germline): KGHSH, LQKENI. Written as DNA, the CDR3 is TGTGCCAGCTCAGCCGAGGCAGGCGATGTCAATCAGCCCCAGCATTTT. Translating it yields CASSAEAGDVNQPQHF. Full variable domain (rest looked up from reference TRBV18 and TRBJ1-5): NAGVMQNPRHLVRRRGQEARLRCSPMKGHSHVYWYRQLPEEGLKFMVYLQKENIIDESGMPKERFSAEFPKEGPSILRIQQVVRGDSAAYFCASSAEAGDVNQPQHFGDGTRLSIL.

The chain links TRBV5-6 to TRBJ2-7; 8 bases are shared with TRBD1. V was pared by 0 bases and J by 6 bases, with 5 bases of the junction left unmatched. Germline-derived CDR1 and CDR2 are SGHDT and YYEEEE. The CDR3 extends over 14 amino acids. The CDR3 nucleotides are TGTGCCAGCAGCTTGGTGCCTACAGGGGGCGAGCAGTACTTC. Translating gives CASSLVPTGGEQYF.

The chain uses TRBV5-6 and TRBJ1-5, with TRBD1 as a possible D gene (6 bases). V was trimmed by 5 bases and J by 4 bases, leaving 16 bases between them. The germline gives CDR1 SGHDT, CDR2 YYEEEE. The CDR3 runs 15 residues. The CDR3 nucleotides are TGTGCCAGCAGAAAGAAGGGGGTTTGGAATCAGCCCCAGCATTTT. Its protein is CASRKKGVWNQPQHF.

This clone was recorded once. V usage is TRBV5-1 and J usage is TRBJ2-1, with 7 positions matching TRBD1. CDR1 is SGHRS and CDR2 is YFSETQ in the germline V gene. Trimming removed 0 bases from V and 2 bases from J; junction bases left unmatched: 2. The CDR3 extends over 15 amino acids. For the CDR3, the DNA is TGCGCCAGCAGCTTGGAAGGGGGCACCTACAATGAGCAGTTCTTC. Translating it yields CASSLEGGTYNEQFF. Based on the CDR3 plus reference TRBV5-1 and TRBJ2-1, the full variable domain is KAGVTQTPRYLIKTRGQQVTLSCSPISGHRSVSWYQQTPGQGLQFLFEYFSETQRNKGNFPGRFSGRQFSNSRSEMNVSTLELGDSALYLCASSLEGGTYNEQFFGPGTRLTVL.

CDR3 in amino acids: CASTRDRDYNSPLHF. CDR3 bases: TGTGCCAGTACCCGGGACAGGGATTATAATTCACCCCTCCACTTT. J is TRBJ1-6 and V is TRBV19; 9 nucleotides agree with TRBD1. V lost 7 bases, J lost 4 bases, and 5 bases stayed unmatched. CDR3 length: 15 residues. Germline lookup yields CDR1 LNHDA and CDR2 SQIVND (reference sequence).

The chain joins TRBV2 to TRBJ1-2; tentative D call: TRBD1 (6 bases). Germline lookup yields CDR1 SNHLY and CDR2 FYNNEI. The CDR3 spans 14 residues. Trimming stripped 2 bases from V and 8 bases from J, with 15 bases between. DNA for the CDR3: TGTGCCAGCAGTGAATGGCGGGGGGCGGTGGGCTACACCTTC. Protein: CASSEWRGAVGYTF.

The chain recombines TRBV19 with TRBJ2-1, with D possibly matching TRBD1 (7 bases). The germline CDR1 and CDR2 sequences are LNHDA and SQIVND (reference sequence). V shed 6 bases and J shed 3 bases, with 12 bases lying between them. The CDR3 length is 14 residues. DNA for the CDR3: TGTGCCAGTAGCAGACAGGGAGGCTACAATGAGCAGTTCTTC. Its translation is CASSRQGGYNEQFF.

The chain recombines TRBV19 with TRBJ1-4, with no clear D. The CDR3 sequence is 14 residues long. Germline-derived CDR1 and CDR2 are LNHDA and SQIVND (reference sequence). Trimming left V 6 bases short and J 7 bases short, with 15 bases between. In nucleotides, the CDR3 is TGTGCCAGTAGCCCCGGGTCTACCCGTGAAAAACTGTTTTTT. Encoded protein: CASSPGSTREKLFF.

V and J are TRBV19 and TRBJ1-2, with 7 bases matching TRBD1. From germline, CDR1 is LNHDA and CDR2 SQIVND (reference sequence). V shed 5 bases, J shed 4 bases, and the junction held 4 bases outside the gene matches. The CDR3 consists of 13 residues. CDR3 bases: TGTGCCAGTAGTGCGGGACAGCTCTATGGCTACACCTTC. As protein: CASSAGQLYGYTF.

The chain couples TRBV27 to TRBJ2-1; 9 bases are shared with TRBD1. The CDR3 is 20 amino acids. Germline CDR1 MNHEY, CDR2 SMNVEV (reference sequence). The V gene end was trimmed by 4 bases and the J gene end by 8 bases; junction bases not matched to a gene: 24. The CDR3: CASSSRSGQGSMVVFYEQFF. The CDR3, as DNA: TGTGCCAGCAGTTCGCGATCGGGACAGGGCTCAATGGTAGTGTTTTATGAGCAGTTCTTC.

The J gene is TRBJ1-2, the V gene TRBV28, with 7 bases lining up with TRBD1. Losses at the gene ends were 6 bases for V and 3 bases for J; bases not matched to a gene: 19. Germline V gives CDR1 MDHEN, CDR2 SYDVKM. This CDR3 has 18 residues. The CDR3: CASSQGGAPTHRDYGYTF. The CDR3 DNA sequence: TGTGCCAGCAGCCAGGGGGGAGCCCCGACCCATAGGGACTATGGCTACACCTTC.

This clone showed up just a few times. The J gene is TRBJ1-3, the V gene TRBV9; D unresolved. Germline CDR1 SGDLS, CDR2 YYNGEE. The CDR3 is 14 amino acids. Trimming pared 1 base from V and 4 bases from J, leaving 9 bases between. CDR3 sequence reads: CASSVQGYGNTIYF. The CDR3, as DNA: TGTGCCAGCAGCGTACAAGGGTACGGAAACACCATATATTTT.

The rearrangement joins TRBV7-9 to TRBJ1-5; D is uncertain. V shed 1 base and J shed 0 bases, with 7 bases lying between them. The germline CDR1 and CDR2 sequences are SEHNR and FQNEAQ (reference sequence). This CDR3 has 15 residues. DNA for the CDR3: TGTGCCAGCAGCTTAGGAGTGAATAGCAATCAGCCCCAGCATTTT. It encodes CASSLGVNSNQPQHF.

The chain couples TRBV15 to TRBJ2-3, with D maybe TRBD1 (5 bases). V lost 5 bases and J lost 2, with 17 bases in between. From germline, CDR1 is LNHNV and CDR2 YYDKDF (reference sequence). This CDR3 has 16 residues. The CDR3 DNA reads as TGTGCCACCAGCTTTCCCCCCCAGGGTAACACAGATACGCAGTATTTT. As protein: CATSFPPQGNTDTQYF.

The chain has TRBV27 and TRBJ2-1, with D uncertain. V was cut by 3 bases and J by 3 bases, with 6 bases left in between. This CDR3 is 13 amino acids long. Germline loops: CDR1 MNHEY, CDR2 SMNVEV (reference sequence). This CDR3 reads CASSFQRYNEQFF. The CDR3 coding sequence is TGTGCCAGCAGTTTTCAGCGCTACAATGAGCAGTTCTTC.

This sequence joins TRBV5-3 and TRBJ1-3, with a possible D match to TRBD1 (5 bases). TRBV5-3 is given ORF status, its function remaining uncertain. CDR3 length: 16 amino acids. The germline V and J ends were trimmed by 0 bases and 0 bases, with 10 bases remaining between them. CDR3 DNA: TGTGCCAGAAGCTTGGCCGACGGACACTCTGGAAACACCATATATTTT. Residues: CARSLADGHSGNTIYF.

The chain links TRBV5-5 to TRBJ1-2; possible D gene TRBD1, 6 bases. V was cut by 2 bases and J by 8 bases, with 10 bases left in between. The germline V gene has CDR1 SGHKS and CDR2 YYEKEE (reference sequence). CDR3 length: 12 residues. The CDR3 coding sequence is TGTGCCAGCAGCTTAGGGGGGGCCGGCTACACCTTC. Its translation: CASSLGGAGYTF.

The chain combines TRBV19 with TRBJ1-5; D gene uncertain. With 0 bases removed from V and 0 bases from J, the gap between germline ends came to 12 bases. Per the germline V gene, CDR1 is LNHDA and CDR2 is SQIVND (reference sequence). The length of the CDR3 is 17 residues. The chain's CDR3 is CASSIDSTELSNQPQHF. CDR3 nucleotide sequence: TGTGCCAGTAGTATAGATAGCACAGAGCTTAGCAATCAGCCCCAGCATTTT.